Reported below is one T cell receptor (beta chain). The TCRbeta library was prepared with unique molecular identifiers. TCRdb re-analysed the PCR reads in MiXCR, keeping a single row per CDR3 protein. The table lists hundreds of thousands of distinct CDR3 sequences, roughly 24% of them singletons. The record originates from a study of T-cell reconstitution after alpha-beta-depleted transplantation in children. The germline V gene encodes CDR1 SQVTM and CDR2 ANQGSEA. The CDR3 has 10 amino acids. V was cut by 4 bases and J by 10 bases, with 10 bases left in between. This clonotype was obtained from a girl aged 2-9 years with Fanconi anemia, due to receive a stem cell transplant. This material consisted of PBMCs, taken before TCRalphabeta/CD19-depleted stem cell transplant. This chain joins TRBV29-1 and TRBJ1-1; no reliable D call. This CDR3 reads CSVGGMRAFF. CDR3 DNA: TGCAGCGTTGGCGGGATGCGAGCTTTCTTT.